This T cell receptor (beta chain) was captured by sequencing in a study of cytomegalovirus exposure and HLA in healthy donors. Study context: As an earlier analysis found, 150 million to 200 million T cells yielded 117 million unique TCR beta sequences. The study, taken as a whole, reports: DRB1 had the most TCR associations and HLA-C the fewest, a later analysis found, with rates varying by HLA locus.

To note about this clone: Its cognate antigen is unknown.

It was with 60 Vbeta and 13 Jbeta primers that the PCR ran. This table comes from immunoSEQ multiplex PCR, and its TCRdb copy is limited to in-frame clones, with some not included. The table includes under 200,000 clones, around 80% detected once. Specimen: PBMCs. The receptor was isolated from a woman aged 25 to 39 in good health and CMV-seropositive.

DNA of the CDR3: TGTGCCAGCAGCTTGGGACAGGGGGCAGGTCCGAACACTGAAGCTTTCTTT. Its translation is CASSLGQGAGPNTEAFF. The chain uses TRBV11-3 and TRBJ1-1; 12 bases match TRBD1. V lost 3 bases, J lost 1 base, and 6 bases stayed unmatched. Germline CDR1 reads SGHNT; CDR2 reads YENEEA. The CDR3 totals 17 residues. Full variable domain (missing parts from reference TRBV11-3 and TRBJ1-1): EAGVVQSPRYKIIEKKQPVAFWCNPISGHNTLYWYLQNLGQGPELLIRYENEEAVDDSQLPKDRFSAERLKGVDSTLKIQPAELGDSAVYLCASSLGQGAGPNTEAFFGQGTRLTVV.